The 25 T cell receptor beta chains reported below all come from one sample, sequenced in a study of T cell responses to AZD1222 COVID-19 vaccine. Only in-frame clones appear in the TCRdb table, and some are missing; sequencing was by immunoSEQ multiplex PCR. Seen here are 140,000 to 150,000 clones, roughly 90% observed once, and the top ten hold roughly 3.7%. The sample here was peripheral blood, taken on day 0 of AZD1222 vaccination. All receptors come from an adult in good health.

J is TRBJ1-2 and V is TRBV19; D might be TRBD1 (5 bases). The CDR3 sequence is 13 residues long. In germline, CDR1 is LNHDA, CDR2 SQIVND (reference sequence). Trimming took 3 bases from V and 8 from J, leaving 13 bases between them. The CDR3 coding sequence is TGTGCCAGTAGTATCCCGATAGGGGTCGGCTACACCTTC. This gives the protein CASSIPIGVGYTF.

This sequence joins TRBV5-4 and TRBJ2-7, with a possible D match to TRBD1 (6 bases). V lost 2 bases to trimming and J lost 5 bases, with 23 bases between them. Germline V gene lookup returns CDR1 SGHNT and CDR2 YYREEE (reference sequence). This CDR3 contains 17 residues. This CDR3 is CASSFAGQGPRGDEQYF. CDR3 nucleotides: TGTGCCAGCAGCTTTGCGGGCCAGGGGCCCCGCGGCGACGAGCAGTACTTC.

The V and J genes are TRBV7-2 and TRBJ1-6, with TRBD1 identical over 10 bases. V shed 2 bases, J shed 8 bases, and the junction held 6 bases outside the gene matches. Germline V gene data show CDR1 as SGHTA and CDR2 as FQGNSA. The CDR3 runs to 16 residues. The CDR3 region has the DNA TGTGCCAGCAGCTTACGGGGGACAGGGGCGGATTCACCCCTCCACTTT. Protein: CASSLRGTGADSPLHF.

The rearrangement joins TRBV27 to TRBJ2-2; D is unclear. In germline, CDR1 is MNHEY, CDR2 SMNVEV (reference sequence). V lost 5 bases and J 1 base, leaving 8 bases between the germline ends. The CDR3 is made up of 14 amino acids. The CDR3 bases are TGTGCCAGCAGTCTACACAGGAACACCGGGGAGCTGTTTTTT. Amino acids: CASSLHRNTGELFF.

The CDR3 is CASSVRGGYTF. The CDR3 coding sequence is TGTGCCAGCAGCGTACGTGGTGGCTACACCTTC. This chain connects TRBV9 to TRBJ1-2, with D unresolved. Deletions cut 1 base from V and 7 bases from J, with 5 bases between. Germline CDR1 is SGDLS and CDR2 is YYNGEE. CDR3 size: 11 residues.

This chain joins TRBV5-6 and TRBJ2-3; D gene uncertain. This CDR3 has 11 residues. Trimming cost V 3 bases and J 6 bases, with 5 bases left between them. Per the germline V gene, CDR1 is SGHDT and CDR2 is YYEEEE. CDR3 DNA: TGTGCCAGCAGCTACGACGATACGCAGTATTTT. Amino acid sequence: CASSYDDTQYF.

V gene TRBV7-2 combines with J gene TRBJ1-4, with D uncertain. Germline V gene lookup returns CDR1 SGHTA and CDR2 FQGNSA. CDR3 length: 15 residues. The ends were cut back, 3 bases at V and 3 bases at J, with 11 bases in the middle. CDR3 protein: CASSFDRGANEKLFF. In nucleotides, the CDR3 is TGTGCCAGCAGCTTCGACCGTGGAGCTAATGAAAAACTGTTTTTT.

This chain connects TRBV19 to TRBJ2-6, with no clear D. Trimming took 3 bases from V and 0 from J, leaving 6 bases between them. Germline lookup yields CDR1 LNHDA and CDR2 SQIVND (reference sequence). The CDR3 has 15 amino acids. The CDR3 DNA sequence: TGTGCCAGTAGTATCGTACACTCTGGGGCCAACGTCCTGACTTTC. This translates into CASSIVHSGANVLTF.

This sequence joins TRBV5-1 and TRBJ1-2, with D uncertain. The CDR3 contains 14 residues. The V end was cut by 0 bases, the J end by 7 bases, with 13 bases between. Germline-derived CDR1 and CDR2 are SGHRS and YFSETQ. The CDR3 protein is CASSLGSGGGGYTF. The CDR3 DNA reads TGCGCCAGCAGCTTGGGCAGCGGCGGCGGTGGCTACACCTTC.

The V and J genes are TRBV9 and TRBJ2-1; D is undetermined. The germline V gene has CDR1 SGDLS and CDR2 YYNGEE. This CDR3 region has 17 residues. V lost 0 bases to trimming and J lost 0 bases, with 13 bases between them. CDR3 residues: CASSVGSASSSYNEQFF. CDR3 nucleotide sequence: TGTGCCAGCAGCGTAGGCAGCGCCAGTAGCTCCTACAATGAGCAGTTCTTC.

This clone is a singleton in its sample. The chain is built from TRBV30 and TRBJ2-1, with 8 bases matching TRBD2. In germline, CDR1 is GTSNPN, CDR2 SVGIG (reference sequence). V lost 1 base to trimming and J lost 6 bases; unmatched junction nucleotides: 8. CDR3 length: 15 residues. This CDR3 reads CAWSGPWTSSNEQFF. The DNA for the CDR3 is TGTGCCTGGAGTGGGCCGTGGACTAGCTCCAATGAGCAGTTCTTC.

This chain connects TRBV5-4 to TRBJ2-7, with D maybe TRBD2 (5 bases). With 0 bases removed from V and 2 bases from J, the gap between germline ends came to 15 bases. Germline V lookup: CDR1 SGHNT, CDR2 YYREEE (reference sequence). The CDR3 is 16 residues long. The CDR3 is CASSLEGGRSTYEQYF. The CDR3 DNA reads as TGTGCCAGCAGCTTGGAAGGAGGCAGGTCAACCTACGAGCAGTACTTC.

The genes are TRBV5-1 and TRBJ2-5; 10 bases align to TRBD2. This CDR3 has 17 residues. The V gene end was trimmed by 0 bases and the J gene end by 5 bases; junction bases not matched to a gene: 10. In germline, CDR1 is SGHRS, CDR2 YFSETQ. This chain's CDR3 is CASSLASSGRGLETQYF. In nucleotides, the CDR3 is TGCGCCAGCAGCTTGGCCTCTAGCGGGAGAGGGTTGGAGACCCAGTACTTC.

V and J are TRBV5-6 and TRBJ2-7, with D unresolved. V lost 4 bases and J 5 bases, leaving 7 bases between the germline ends. CDR3 size: 11 residues. Germline V lookup: CDR1 SGHDT, CDR2 YYEEEE. CDR3 bases: TGTGCCAGCAGCGCCACACACGAGCAGTACTTC. Protein sequence: CASSATHEQYF.

The chain uses TRBV6-1 and TRBJ2-3; no reliable D call. The CDR3 has 12 amino acids. Trimming stripped 3 bases from V and 7 bases from J, with 8 bases between. Germline CDR1 is MNHNS and CDR2 is SASEGT. CDR3 DNA sequence: TGTGCCAGCAGTGAGGATGGGTATACGCAGTATTTT. This codes for CASSEDGYTQYF.

The genes are TRBV5-1 and TRBJ2-2; 10 bases align to TRBD2. CDR1 SGHRS and CDR2 YFSETQ come from the germline V gene. V was clipped by 1 base and J by 5 bases; unmatched bases: 2. This CDR3 comprises 15 residues. The CDR3 DNA reads TGCGCCAGCAGCTTGACTAGCGGGACGACCGGGGAGCTGTTTTTT. This encodes CASSLTSGTTGELFF.

The chain uses TRBV6-5 and TRBJ2-2; 7 positions match TRBD2. Trimming removed 7 bases from V and 4 bases from J; junction bases left unmatched: 6. CDR3 length: 14 residues. Germline lookup yields CDR1 MNHEY and CDR2 SVGAGI. CDR3 coding DNA: TGTGCCAGCACAAAGGAGCGGGGCACCGGGGAGCTGTTTTTT. Amino acids: CASTKERGTGELFF.

The chain has TRBV21-1 and TRBJ2-1; the table's D call TRBD1 went unverified against the DNA. TRBV21-1 is reported as a pseudogene. This CDR3 comprises 15 residues. The CDR3 DNA reads TGTGCCAGCAGCCCACAGGGCACAGGTGACAATGAGCAGTTCTTC. Amino acids: CASSPQGTGDNEQFF.

The chain combines TRBV7-2 with TRBJ1-5; no definite D call. The CDR3 covers 15 residues. In germline, CDR1 is SGHTA, CDR2 FQGNSA. Trimming shortened V by 3 bases and J by 0 bases, and 9 bases separated the two germline ends. Written as DNA, the CDR3 is TGTGCCAGCAGCTTTGAGGCCACTAGCAATCAGCCCCAGCATTTT. Encoded protein: CASSFEATSNQPQHF.

The genes are TRBV5-1 and TRBJ1-4, with D hard to call. Germline CDR1 is SGHRS and CDR2 is YFSETQ. The length of the CDR3 is 14 residues. Trimming shortened V by 1 base and J by 7 bases, and 11 bases separated the two germline ends. The CDR3: CASSLLPGVEKLFF. The CDR3 nucleotides read TGCGCCAGCAGCTTGTTACCAGGTGTTGAAAAACTGTTTTTT.

This clone showed up just a few times. The chain couples TRBV3-1 (or the pseudogene TRBV3-2) to TRBJ1-5; D ambiguous. The ends were cut back, 1 base at V and 7 bases at J, with 5 bases in the middle. This CDR3 has 12 amino acids. Germline CDR1 and CDR2: LGHDT and YNNKEL (reference sequence). CDR3 region: CASSQVDQPQHF. Written as DNA, the CDR3 is TGTGCCAGCAGCCAAGTCGACCAGCCCCAGCATTTT.

The chain links TRBV27 to TRBJ2-7; 8 nucleotides line up with TRBD2. The CDR3 extends over 16 amino acids. Germline loops: CDR1 MNHEY, CDR2 SMNVEV (reference sequence). Trimming took 5 bases from V and 7 from J; bases not matched to a gene: 16. CDR3: CASSLTRPGPGGEQYF. For the CDR3, the DNA is TGTGCCAGCAGTCTAACCCGGCCCGGACCGGGGGGGGAGCAGTACTTC.

The chain combines TRBV27 with TRBJ2-1, with 8 bases identical to TRBD2. The germline V gene encodes CDR1 MNHEY and CDR2 SMNVEV (reference sequence). V lost 3 bases and J lost 0; bases outside the gene matches: 7. The CDR3 consists of 17 residues. The CDR3 DNA reads TGTGCCAGCAGTTTTATCGGGGGGGGTAGCTCCTACAATGAGCAGTTCTTC. Translating it yields CASSFIGGGSSYNEQFF.

The J gene is TRBJ1-2, the V gene TRBV27, with D possibly matching TRBD1 (6 bases). The CDR3 loop spans 12 amino acids. Trimming took 4 bases from V and 6 from J, leaving 9 bases between them. Germline assignment: CDR1 MNHEY and CDR2 SMNVEV (reference sequence). The CDR3 is CASSSTGNGYTF. The CDR3 nucleotides are TGTGCCAGCAGTTCCACAGGGAATGGCTACACCTTC.

This chain connects TRBV7-7 to TRBJ2-1, with 7 positions matching TRBD2. J was trimmed by 6 bases and V by 1 base; bases with no gene match: 6. Germline V gene sequence: CDR1 SSHAT, CDR2 FNYEAQ (reference sequence). The CDR3 sequence is 15 residues long. CDR3 in amino acids: CASSLEVAGSNEQFF. CDR3 DNA: TGTGCCAGCAGCTTAGAGGTAGCGGGTAGCAATGAGCAGTTCTTC.